This T cell receptor beta chain was captured in a study of T cell repertoires in cytomegalovirus infection. Study-level background: Public TCR beta signatures provided an indication of both CMV infection and a matching HLA type.

TCRdb redid the calling of the reads with MiXCR, one entry per CDR3 protein. Counted here are 350,000 to 550,000 distinct CDR3 sequences, 25% to 40% occurring once; the ten biggest clones make up roughly 15%. Germline-derived CDR1 and CDR2 are MNHNS and SASEGT. This CDR3 region has 16 residues. J lost 0 bases, V lost 5 bases, and 5 bases had no gene match. The V and J genes are TRBV6-1 and TRBJ1-5; 9 positions match TRBD1. Source material: PBMCs. This TCR was sampled from a human donor in good health (CMV status not recorded). Some clones in this sample may be carry-over from other donors' samples. CDR3 nucleotides: TGTGCCAGCAGTTACGGGACAGGGTCTAGCAATCAGCCCCAGCATTTT. Translated, it gives CASSYGTGSSNQPQHF.